The T cell receptor (beta chain) described here comes from a study of a mutant IDH1 vaccine in newly diagnosed glioma. This sample's time point: baseline, week 1 (first vaccination visit). The treatment was: pre-vaccination baseline after standard-of-care therapy. The ends lost 8 bases at V and 4 bases at J; junction bases unmatched: 9. The CDR3 sequence is 15 residues long. CDR1 and CDR2 (germline): MDHEN, SYDVKM. Produced via immunoSEQ multiplex PCR; TCRdb's table is partial and in-frame only. Counted here are fewer than 20,000 clones, roughly 85% occurring once; the ten biggest clones make up 9% to 10%.

Material: PBMCs, obtained from a glioma patient treated with radiotherapy, temozolomide or both. V usage is TRBV28 and J usage is TRBJ1-3; 9 bases agree with TRBD1. This TCR was recovered from a man aged 35-49 years with glioma. The DNA of the CDR3 is TGTGCCAGCTACAGGGGGCGCGTTGTCGGAAACACCATATATTTT. The encoded protein is CASYRGRVVGNTIYF. Using reference TRBV28 and TRBJ1-3 for the parts outside the CDR3, the full variable domain is DVKVTQSSRYLVKRTGEKVFLECVQDMDHENMFWYRQDPGLGLRLIYFSYDVKMKEKGDIPEGYSVSREKKERFSLILESASTNQTSMYLCASYRGRVVGNTIYFGEGSWLTVV.